This is a list of T cell receptor beta chains from one sample in a study of T cell responses to AZD1222 COVID-19 vaccine. Profiling relied on immunoSEQ multiplex PCR, and the TCRdb table lists in-frame clones only, not all of them. The table has 120,000 or so clones, over 75% seen once. The material was peripheral blood, obtained on day 0 of MenACWY control vaccination. These receptors were collected from an adult in good health. Both conserved end residues are part of each CDR3. Fields, in order: J gene, V gene, D gene, clone size, CDR3 DNA, CDR3 protein. The D gene is left open where the match is weak. Clone size, where shown, is once, few, many, or a class for clones that have expanded.

j_call: TRBJ2-7; v_call: TRBV7-9; d_call: -; clone_size: -; cdr3_nt: TGTGCCAGCAGTATTTCGTCCTGGGAGCAGTACTTC; cdr3_aa: CASSISSWEQYF
j_call: TRBJ2-1; v_call: TRBV15; d_call: TRBD2; clone_size: -; cdr3_nt: TGTGCCACCCAGAAGGGAGCAGTAGAAACGCGGGAGAGGTACAATGAGCAGTTCTTC; cdr3_aa: CATQKGAVETRERYNEQFF
j_call: TRBJ2-7; v_call: TRBV6-5; d_call: -; clone_size: once; cdr3_nt: TGTGCCAGCAAAACTAGTTCTTCCTACGAGCAGTACTTC; cdr3_aa: CASKTSSSYEQYF
j_call: TRBJ2-6; v_call: TRBV27; d_call: -; clone_size: -; cdr3_nt: TGTGCCAGCAGCGGGTTGAAGGCCTCTGGGGCCAACGTCCTGACTTTC; cdr3_aa: CASSGLKASGANVLTF
j_call: TRBJ2-1; v_call: TRBV18; d_call: -; clone_size: -; cdr3_nt: TGTGCCAGCTCACTACACAGCAGTGGGCAGTTCTTC; cdr3_aa: CASSLHSSGQFF
j_call: TRBJ2-7; v_call: TRBV28; d_call: -; clone_size: once; cdr3_nt: TGTGCCAGCAGTTTTCAATACGAGCAGTACTTC; cdr3_aa: CASSFQYEQYF
j_call: TRBJ1-3; v_call: TRBV5-6; d_call: -; clone_size: -; cdr3_nt: TGTGCCAGCAGCTTAAGAAACACCATATATTTT; cdr3_aa: CASSLRNTIYF
j_call: TRBJ2-7; v_call: TRBV12-3/TRBV12-4; d_call: -; clone_size: once; cdr3_nt: TGTGCCAGCAGCCCCCATGCAGAATACGAGCAGTACTTC; cdr3_aa: CASSPHAEYEQYF
j_call: TRBJ1-2; v_call: TRBV3-1/TRBV3-2; d_call: -; clone_size: -; cdr3_nt: TGTGCCAGCAGCCAACGGGGATCCTATGGCTACACCTTC; cdr3_aa: CASSQRGSYGYTF
j_call: TRBJ1-5; v_call: TRBV15; d_call: -; clone_size: -; cdr3_nt: TGTGCCACCAGCAGAGTTGAAGGGGATCAGCCCCAGCATTTT; cdr3_aa: CATSRVEGDQPQHF
j_call: TRBJ2-5; v_call: TRBV19; d_call: -; clone_size: -; cdr3_nt: TGTGCCACAGCGATAGGGGGGTTCCAAGAGACCCAGTACTTC; cdr3_aa: CATAIGGFQETQYF
j_call: TRBJ2-5; v_call: TRBV24-1; d_call: -; clone_size: -; cdr3_nt: TGTGCCACGGGTAGCCGGCGGGGACAATCGGAGACCCAGTACTTC; cdr3_aa: CATGSRRGQSETQYF
j_call: TRBJ2-3; v_call: TRBV29-1; d_call: -; clone_size: -; cdr3_nt: TGCAGCGTTGGGGCGTTAGATACGCAGTATTTT; cdr3_aa: CSVGALDTQYF
j_call: TRBJ2-5; v_call: TRBV27; d_call: -; clone_size: -; cdr3_nt: TGTGCCAGCAGTGTTGTTGGACACAGAGGGGAGACCCAGTACTTC; cdr3_aa: CASSVVGHRGETQYF
j_call: TRBJ1-2; v_call: TRBV4-1; d_call: -; clone_size: -; cdr3_nt: TGCGCCAGCAGCCAAGAAGTTTCTCTATTTGGCTACACCTTC; cdr3_aa: CASSQEVSLFGYTF
j_call: TRBJ1-4; v_call: TRBV11-2; d_call: -; clone_size: -; cdr3_nt: TGTGCCAGCAGCCCCCCGGGACGGACGAATGAAAAACTGTTTTTT; cdr3_aa: CASSPPGRTNEKLFF
j_call: TRBJ2-2; v_call: TRBV11-2; d_call: -; clone_size: once; cdr3_nt: TGTGCCAGCAGCTTTCCAGACACCGGGGAGCTGTTTTTT; cdr3_aa: CASSFPDTGELFF
j_call: TRBJ2-1; v_call: TRBV9; d_call: TRBD2; clone_size: -; cdr3_nt: TGTGCCAGCAGCGTAGCAGCGGGGCCTACTGATGAGCAGTTCTTC; cdr3_aa: CASSVAAGPTDEQFF
j_call: TRBJ1-2; v_call: TRBV7-9; d_call: -; clone_size: -; cdr3_nt: TGTGCCAGCAGCTGGACGAATTACACCTTC; cdr3_aa: CASSWTNYTF
j_call: TRBJ1-1; v_call: TRBV6-6; d_call: -; clone_size: -; cdr3_nt: TGTGCCAGCGGTCCGGGACGAGGTCTGAACACTGAAGCTTTCTTT; cdr3_aa: CASGPGRGLNTEAFF
j_call: TRBJ2-2; v_call: TRBV28; d_call: TRBD2; clone_size: -; cdr3_nt: TGTGCCAGCTCGGCCGGATTCGCGGGAGGAAACACCGGGGAGCTGTTTTTT; cdr3_aa: CASSAGFAGGNTGELFF
j_call: TRBJ2-3; v_call: TRBV15; d_call: -; clone_size: -; cdr3_nt: TGTGCCACCAGCAGAGGGACTACCCCGGGATTGACAGATACGCAGTATTTT; cdr3_aa: CATSRGTTPGLTDTQYF
j_call: TRBJ2-3; v_call: TRBV4-2; d_call: TRBD2; clone_size: -; cdr3_nt: TGTGCCAGCAGCCAGGGGGTGGCGGGAGGGGTCGGTGATACGCAGTATTTT; cdr3_aa: CASSQGVAGGVGDTQYF
j_call: TRBJ1-5; v_call: TRBV5-6; d_call: -; clone_size: -; cdr3_nt: TGTGCCAGCAGCACAGGGAGCAATCAGCCCCAGCATTTT; cdr3_aa: CASSTGSNQPQHF
j_call: TRBJ2-2; v_call: TRBV9; d_call: TRBD1; clone_size: -; cdr3_nt: TGTGCCAGCAGTAAGGGGGCCAAGAACACCGGGGAGCTGTTTTTT; cdr3_aa: CASSKGAKNTGELFF
j_call: TRBJ2-2; v_call: TRBV25-1; d_call: -; clone_size: -; cdr3_nt: TGTGCCAGCAGTGCGGAACAGTCGAACACCGGGGAGCTGTTTTTT; cdr3_aa: CASSAEQSNTGELFF
j_call: TRBJ2-7; v_call: TRBV5-1; d_call: -; clone_size: -; cdr3_nt: TGCGCCAGCAGCTTGGTCTCCACCTACGAGCAGTACTTC; cdr3_aa: CASSLVSTYEQYF
j_call: TRBJ2-1; v_call: TRBV29-1; d_call: TRBD2; clone_size: -; cdr3_nt: TGCAGCGTGCGACTGGGGGGGCGGGAGGTCCTCTCCTACAATGAGCAGTTCTTC; cdr3_aa: CSVRLGGREVLSYNEQFF
j_call: TRBJ2-3; v_call: TRBV28; d_call: -; clone_size: -; cdr3_nt: TGTGCCAGCAGTTTATTTCCTCTGGGGTGGACAGATACGCAGTATTTT; cdr3_aa: CASSLFPLGWTDTQYF
j_call: TRBJ1-2; v_call: TRBV7-2; d_call: -; clone_size: -; cdr3_nt: TGTGCCAGCAGCTACGTTCCGACTAACTATGGCTACACCTTC; cdr3_aa: CASSYVPTNYGYTF
j_call: TRBJ2-1; v_call: TRBV5-1; d_call: TRBD2; clone_size: -; cdr3_nt: TGCGCCAGCAGTTTCCGGACTAGCCGGTCGGCCAATGAGCAGTTCTTC; cdr3_aa: CASSFRTSRSANEQFF
j_call: TRBJ1-3; v_call: TRBV28; d_call: TRBD1; clone_size: -; cdr3_nt: TGTGCCAGCAGGCGCTCGGGGACAGGGGCTGGAAACACCATATATTTT; cdr3_aa: CASRRSGTGAGNTIYF
j_call: TRBJ2-7; v_call: TRBV5-1; d_call: TRBD2; clone_size: -; cdr3_nt: TGCGCCAGCAGCTTGGGGACTAGCGGGTACTACGAGCAGTACTTC; cdr3_aa: CASSLGTSGYYEQYF
j_call: TRBJ2-3; v_call: TRBV10-1; d_call: TRBD1; clone_size: -; cdr3_nt: TGCGCCAGCAGTACAGGGGAGAGCACAGATACGCAGTATTTT; cdr3_aa: CASSTGESTDTQYF
j_call: TRBJ1-4; v_call: TRBV25-1; d_call: -; clone_size: -; cdr3_nt: TGTGCCAGCTCAGGGGCCAGGGGAGATGAAAAACTGTTTTTT; cdr3_aa: CASSGARGDEKLFF
j_call: TRBJ2-7; v_call: TRBV24-1; d_call: TRBD2; clone_size: -; cdr3_nt: TGTGCCACCAGTGGTCCCTTGGTAACTAGCGGAGCCTACGAGCAGTACTTC; cdr3_aa: CATSGPLVTSGAYEQYF
j_call: TRBJ1-2; v_call: TRBV6-5; d_call: -; clone_size: -; cdr3_nt: TGTGCCAGCAGCCAGGGGTATGGCTACACCTTC; cdr3_aa: CASSQGYGYTF
j_call: TRBJ1-4; v_call: TRBV19; d_call: -; clone_size: -; cdr3_nt: TGTGCCAGTAGTACCCACCAGGAAAAGAATGAAAAACTGTTTTTT; cdr3_aa: CASSTHQEKNEKLFF
j_call: TRBJ2-3; v_call: TRBV19; d_call: TRBD1; clone_size: -; cdr3_nt: TGTGCCAGTAGTATCGACAGGGGGCTGTGGGATACGCAGTATTTT; cdr3_aa: CASSIDRGLWDTQYF
j_call: TRBJ2-7; v_call: TRBV30; d_call: TRBD1; clone_size: once; cdr3_nt: TGTGCCTGGACTCTGTTCGGGACAGGGGCAGGGAACGAGCAGTACTTC; cdr3_aa: CAWTLFGTGAGNEQYF
j_call: TRBJ2-3; v_call: TRBV2; d_call: TRBD1; clone_size: once; cdr3_nt: TGTGCCAGCAGTGAATTTTTGGCAACCGGGACAGGGTCCGGAGATACGCAGTATTTT; cdr3_aa: CASSEFLATGTGSGDTQYF
j_call: TRBJ2-7; v_call: TRBV29-1; d_call: -; clone_size: -; cdr3_nt: TGCAGCGTTGAGGGTAGGGGGGAGCAGTACTTC; cdr3_aa: CSVEGRGEQYF
j_call: TRBJ1-2; v_call: TRBV4-1; d_call: -; clone_size: -; cdr3_nt: TGCGCCAGCAGCAAGGTTGGCCAGGGGTATAAGGATGGCTACACCTTC; cdr3_aa: CASSKVGQGYKDGYTF
j_call: TRBJ2-7; v_call: TRBV4-2; d_call: -; clone_size: -; cdr3_nt: TGTGCCAGCAGCAAGGGACTCTTTCTCGAGCAGTACTTC; cdr3_aa: CASSKGLFLEQYF
j_call: TRBJ2-1; v_call: TRBV14; d_call: -; clone_size: -; cdr3_nt: TGTGCCAGCAGCCAAGATCTAAGTGGCGGGAACAAGTTCTTC; cdr3_aa: CASSQDLSGGNKFF
j_call: TRBJ1-2; v_call: TRBV5-4; d_call: -; clone_size: -; cdr3_nt: TGTGCCAGCAGCTTGGAACGAGACTACACCTTC; cdr3_aa: CASSLERDYTF
j_call: TRBJ2-5; v_call: TRBV28; d_call: TRBD1; clone_size: -; cdr3_nt: TGTGCCAGCAGTTTCCGGACAGGGCTAGAGACCCAGTACTTC; cdr3_aa: CASSFRTGLETQYF
j_call: TRBJ1-5; v_call: TRBV5-6; d_call: -; clone_size: -; cdr3_nt: TGTGCCAGCAGCTTGGGGGGGGCAGGTCAGCCCCAGCATTTT; cdr3_aa: CASSLGGAGQPQHF
j_call: TRBJ1-5; v_call: TRBV9; d_call: -; clone_size: -; cdr3_nt: TGTGCCAGCAGCGCGGGGACAATTAGCAATCAGCCCCAGCATTTT; cdr3_aa: CASSAGTISNQPQHF
j_call: TRBJ2-2; v_call: TRBV4-1; d_call: TRBD1; clone_size: once; cdr3_nt: TGCGCCAGCAGCCCACGGACAGGGACCGGGGAGCTGTTTTTT; cdr3_aa: CASSPRTGTGELFF
j_call: TRBJ1-6; v_call: TRBV28; d_call: TRBD1; clone_size: few; cdr3_nt: TGTGCCAGCAGCCCCGGGACAGCCTTCTCCTATAATTCACCCCTCCACTTT; cdr3_aa: CASSPGTAFSYNSPLHF
j_call: TRBJ2-4; v_call: TRBV4-1; d_call: TRBD1; clone_size: -; cdr3_nt: TGCGCCAGCAGCCCTAATGGACAGGGGAACATTCAGTACTTC; cdr3_aa: CASSPNGQGNIQYF
j_call: TRBJ2-7; v_call: TRBV6-5; d_call: -; clone_size: -; cdr3_nt: TGTGCCAGCAGTTACTCGAATCTCCCTCGCGAGCAGTACTTC; cdr3_aa: CASSYSNLPREQYF
j_call: TRBJ1-2; v_call: TRBV28; d_call: TRBD1; clone_size: -; cdr3_nt: TGTGCCAGCAACCTTTTGGCAGGGGGCGCAGGGGATGGCTACACCTTC; cdr3_aa: CASNLLAGGAGDGYTF
j_call: TRBJ2-1; v_call: TRBV11-3; d_call: -; clone_size: once; cdr3_nt: TGTGCCAGCAGCTCCGGGCTTTCAGGCTACAATGAGCAGTTCTTC; cdr3_aa: CASSSGLSGYNEQFF